This T cell receptor beta chain was sequenced during a study of T-cell memory formation after mild COVID-19. Whole-study findings and limits: Pre-infection memory harbored some responding clones, suggesting cross-reactive memory joined.

Comment on this clonotype: Its antigen is currently unknown.

This CDR3 has 13 residues. V was clipped by 3 bases and J by 7 bases, with 9 bases between them. TCRdb re-called the 5' RACE reads with MiXCR, one entry per CDR3 protein. Of 350,000 to 550,000 distinct CDR3 sequences listed, roughly 17% are singletons. The chain is built from TRBV12-3 or TRBV12-4 and TRBJ2-2; D remains ambiguous. The specimen sequenced was PBMCs or a T cell subset sorted from them (not recorded which). This TCR came from a man aged 18 to 30 who had mild COVID-19 (a few samples of this study predate the infection). Cell type and time point are not known. The CDR3 DNA follows: TGTGCCAGCAGTTTTCAGGAGAACGGGGAGCTGTTTTTT. Its translation is CASSFQENGELFF.